The 17 T cell receptor beta chains below were found in one sample sequenced in a study of CD8 T cells in ankylosing spondylitis. Antigen specificity for these receptors is unknown. The study, taken as a whole, reports: Seven to nine highly homologous variants made up a TCR beta motif, and this motif appeared characteristic of ankylosing spondylitis blood.

TCRdb reprocessed the 5' RACE reads via MiXCR and lists one record per CDR3 protein. The sample has about 510,000 distinct CDR3 sequences; 5.3% are singletons. What was sequenced was blood, either unsorted or a sorted T cell fraction (not recorded which). These receptors all stem from a male donor with ankylosing spondylitis.

This clonotype has a count of ten or more. The rearrangement links TRBV20-1 to TRBJ1-5; 7 positions match TRBD1. J gave up 7 bases and V 6 bases, and 12 bases lay outside the gene matches. The CDR3 totals 14 residues. Per the germline V gene, CDR1 is DFQATT and CDR2 is SNEGSKA (reference sequence). The CDR3 nucleotides are TGCAGTGCCCAGTTCGGTGACAGGGACCAGCCCCAGCATTTT. Translated: CSAQFGDRDQPQHF.

This clonotype was seen ten or more times. The chain links TRBV29-1 to TRBJ2-3; D is tentatively TRBD1 or TRBD2 (6 bases each). The length of the CDR3 is 12 residues. Trimming took off 8 bases at V and 3 bases at J, with 12 bases between the two ends. From germline, CDR1 is SQVTM and CDR2 ANQGSEA. The CDR3 reads CSSGAVTDTQYF. The CDR3 DNA is TGCAGCTCGGGGGCAGTTACAGATACGCAGTATTTT.

This clonotype was seen at least ten times. The chain has TRBV12-3 or TRBV12-4 and TRBJ1-5; the match to TRBD1 covers 7 bases. The V gene end was trimmed by 6 bases and the J gene end by 9 bases; junction bases not matched to a gene: 14. The CDR3 is 15 amino acids. The CDR3 nucleotides are TGTGCCAGCAGACGATCCGGGACAGAAGGTTTGCCCCAGCATTTT. Amino acids: CASRRSGTEGLPQHF.

This clonotype was observed many times. The V call is TRBV5-4, the J call TRBJ2-6; weak D call: TRBD2 (6 bases). Trimming pared 7 bases from V and 4 bases from J, leaving 15 bases between. Germline V gene data show CDR1 as SGHNT and CDR2 as YYREEE (reference sequence). The CDR3 contains 15 residues. The CDR3 loop is CASLLGGSGANVLTF. The CDR3 coding sequence is TGTGCCAGCCTCCTTGGGGGGTCGGGGGCCAACGTCCTGACTTTC.

This clonotype was seen at least ten times. This chain joins TRBV20-1 and TRBJ1-2; no reliable D call. Germline V lookup: CDR1 DFQATT, CDR2 SNEGSKA (reference sequence). This CDR3 contains 13 residues. The CDR3 region has the DNA TGCACAACAACCCGTATGGCCGAGGATGGCTACACCTTC. It translates to CTTTRMAEDGYTF.

This clonotype was seen at least ten times. The chain links TRBV20-1 to TRBJ1-5, with D possibly TRBD1 on 5 matching bases. The CDR3 runs to 13 residues. V was clipped by 6 bases and J by 2 bases, with 11 bases between them. From germline, CDR1 is DFQATT and CDR2 SNEGSKA (reference sequence). The CDR3 is CSAGQGGNQPQHF. The DNA for the CDR3 is TGCAGTGCGGGGCAGGGCGGCAATCAGCCCCAGCATTTT.

This clonotype was recorded many times. The chain combines TRBV27 with TRBJ2-2; D is unclear. Trimming took off 1 base at V and 1 base at J, with 4 bases between the two ends. CDR3 length: 14 amino acids. Germline V gene data show CDR1 as MNHEY and CDR2 as SMNVEV (reference sequence). This CDR3 is CASSLWLNTGELFF. The CDR3 bases are TGTGCCAGCAGTTTATGGTTGAACACCGGGGAGCTGTTTTTT.

This clonotype occurred many times. The gene calls are TRBV7-2 and TRBJ1-6; D is unresolved. V was pared by 6 bases and J by 8 bases, with 17 bases between. The CDR3 has 15 residues. CDR1 is SGHTA and CDR2 is FQGNSA in the germline V gene. For the CDR3, the DNA is TGTGCCAGCAGAAGATCCGGCCTAGAAGATTCACCCCTCCACTTT. Protein product: CASRRSGLEDSPLHF.

This clonotype occurred many times. The chain carries TRBV5-1 and TRBJ2-2, with TRBD1 matching 11 bases. V lost 7 bases to trimming and J lost 3 bases; unmatched junction nucleotides: 5. The germline CDR1 and CDR2 sequences are SGHRS and YFSETQ. CDR3 size: 15 residues. The CDR3 DNA reads as TGCGCCAGCCGAGGGACAGGGGGATACACCGGGGAGCTGTTTTTT. This translates into CASRGTGGYTGELFF.

The chain joins TRBV20-1 to TRBJ2-7; the D gene is possibly TRBD1 (6 bases). This CDR3 has 14 residues. Germline V gene lookup returns CDR1 DFQATT and CDR2 SNEGSKA (reference sequence). V gave up 6 bases and J gave up 2 bases, with 17 bases separating them. The CDR3 here is CSARGRGLTYEQYF. The CDR3, as DNA: TGCAGTGCCAGGGGACGTGGCTTAACCTACGAGCAGTACTTC.

This clonotype was detected only a few times. The chain joins TRBV2 to TRBJ1-2; no reliable D call. V was cut by 3 bases and J by 10 bases, with 12 bases left in between. Germline loops: CDR1 SNHLY, CDR2 FYNNEI. CDR3 length: 12 amino acids. CDR3: CASSDNTLAYTF. The CDR3 nucleotides are TGTGCCAGCAGTGACAATACCCTCGCCTACACCTTC.

With respect to this clonotype: It may be a read error: a sequence one base away is much more abundant. Here the CDR3 omits its conserved ending phenylalanine or tryptophan, so a read error is the likely source. The rearrangement joins TRBV7-2 to TRBJ2-1; D call uncertain. This CDR3 region has 16 residues. Germline CDR1 is SGHTA and CDR2 is FQGNSA. V was shortened by 0 bases and J by 0 bases, with 9 bases between the two germline ends. The chain's CDR3 is CASSLAGMSSYNEQFL. Written as DNA, the CDR3 is TGTGCCAGCAGCTTAGCGGGGATGAGCTCCTACAATGAGCAGTTCCTC.

This clonotype was recorded many times. The chain couples TRBV12-3 or TRBV12-4 to TRBJ2-3; TRBD2 matches at 9 bases. The V segment lost 6 bases and the J segment 1 base; nucleotides outside the gene matches: 11. This CDR3 region has 17 residues. In DNA, the CDR3 is TGTGCCAGCAGACAAAGGGGTCTAGCGGGACGCACAGATACGCAGTATTTT. It translates to CASRQRGLAGRTDTQYF.

This clonotype was seen at least ten times. DNA for the CDR3: TGCGCCAGCAGCTTGTTAGCGGGAGGATGGGGAGAGACCCAGTACTTC. Its translation: CASSLLAGGWGETQYF. The chain is built from TRBV5-1 and TRBJ2-5; TRBD2 matches at 10 bases. The length of the CDR3 is 16 residues. Germline V CDR1 and CDR2: SGHRS, YFSETQ. Trimming at V came to 1 base and at J to 4 bases, leaving 7 bases not matched to a gene.

This clonotype was recorded a few times. CDR3 residues: CASSPRDRATYEQYF. CDR3 coding DNA: TGTGCCAGTAGTCCCCGGGACAGGGCAACCTACGAGCAGTACTTC. This chain connects TRBV19 to TRBJ2-7; 9 bases fit TRBD1. The J segment lost 2 bases and the V segment lost 5 bases, leaving 7 bases of the junction unmatched. Germline V gene sequence: CDR1 LNHDA, CDR2 SQIVND (reference sequence). This CDR3 region has 15 residues.

There are many counts of this clonotype. The V gene is TRBV12-3 or TRBV12-4, the J gene TRBJ1-5; D is unclear. V was shortened by 3 bases and J by 5 bases, with 14 bases between the two germline ends. The CDR3 sequence is 15 residues long. CDR3: CASSLHPLRDQPQHF. CDR3 DNA: TGTGCCAGCAGTTTGCATCCCCTCAGAGATCAGCCCCAGCATTTT.

In its sample, this clonotype was seen many times. The V and J genes are TRBV5-1 and TRBJ1-1; D possibly corresponds to TRBD1 (5 bases). The V gene lost 4 bases and the J gene lost 7 bases, with 11 bases spanning the gap. CDR1 and CDR2 from the germline V gene are SGHRS and YFSETQ. CDR3 length: 12 amino acids. The CDR3 DNA reads TGCGCCAGCAGCCCGGGGGATGGTGAAGCTTTCTTT. Encoded protein: CASSPGDGEAFF.